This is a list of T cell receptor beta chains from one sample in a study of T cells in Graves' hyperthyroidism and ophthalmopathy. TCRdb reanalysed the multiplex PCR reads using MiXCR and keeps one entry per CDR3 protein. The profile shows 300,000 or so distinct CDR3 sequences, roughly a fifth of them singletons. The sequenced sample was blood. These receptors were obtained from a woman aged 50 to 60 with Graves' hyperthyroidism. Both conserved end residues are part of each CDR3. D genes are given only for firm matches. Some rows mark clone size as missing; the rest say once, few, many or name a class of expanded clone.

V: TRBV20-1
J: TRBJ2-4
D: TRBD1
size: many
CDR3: CSAPGQGINIQYF
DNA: TGCAGTGCCCCGGGACAGGGGATCAACATTCAGTACTTC

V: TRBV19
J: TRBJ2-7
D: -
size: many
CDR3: CASSRGLGTYEQYF
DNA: TGTGCCAGTAGTAGGGGTCTCGGGACTTACGAGCAGTACTTC

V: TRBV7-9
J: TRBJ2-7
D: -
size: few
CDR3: CASSTTYEQYF
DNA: TGTGCCAGCAGCACGACTTACGAGCAGTACTTC

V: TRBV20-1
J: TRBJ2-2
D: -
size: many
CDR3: CSASRDSRGGELFF
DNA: TGCAGTGCTAGCCGGGACTCCCGTGGAGGGGAGCTGTTTTTT

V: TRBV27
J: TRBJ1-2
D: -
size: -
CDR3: CASSPRDRFNGYTF
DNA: TGTGCCAGCAGTCCCCGCGACCGCTTCAATGGCTACACCTTC

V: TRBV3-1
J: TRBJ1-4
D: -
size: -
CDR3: CASSPGEELFF
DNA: TGTGCCAGCAGCCCTGGTGAAGAACTGTTTTTT

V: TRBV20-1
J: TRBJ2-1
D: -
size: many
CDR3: CSADRGLSYNEQFF
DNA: TGCAGTGCTGACCGGGGACTCTCCTACAATGAGCAGTTCTTC

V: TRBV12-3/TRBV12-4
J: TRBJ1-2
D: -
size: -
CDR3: CASSPSLGYGYTF
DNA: TGTGCCAGCAGTCCCTCCTTGGGCTATGGCTACACCTTC

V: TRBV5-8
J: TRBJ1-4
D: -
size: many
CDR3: CASGRQFGEKLFF
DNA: TGTGCCAGCGGCCGACAGTTTGGTGAAAAACTGTTTTTT

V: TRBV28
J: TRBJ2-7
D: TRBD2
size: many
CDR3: CASASRGGYFYEQYF
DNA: TGTGCCAGTGCTTCCCGGGGGGGATATTTCTACGAGCAGTACTTC